What follows is one T cell receptor beta chain and its context. These data belong to a study of CD8+ T cells in alopecia areata. Overall study context: The tofacitinib course ran for 6 to 18 months and was followed by 6 months off drug.

Germline assignment: CDR1 SEHNR and CDR2 FQNEAQ (reference sequence). The CDR3 consists of 13 residues. The V and J ends lost 5 bases and 5 bases, in that order; junction bases with no gene match: 5. RNA was isolated and reverse transcribed to cDNA, the sequencing template. Here immunoSEQ multiplex PCR was the method, and the copy in TCRdb shows in-frame clones only, minus some. The table lists roughly 130,000 clones, 50% to 60% of them singletons, with roughly 4.3% in the top ten. The clonotype originates from a human donor with alopecia areata. This sample comprised CD4+ T cells sorted from blood, obtained at week 0. The rearrangement joins TRBV7-9 to TRBJ2-7; TRBD1 matches 8 bases. The CDR3 sequence is CASSPWTGNEQYF. In DNA form, the CDR3 reads TGTGCCAGCAGCCCCTGGACAGGGAACGAGCAGTACTTC.